A single sample is the source of the 3 T cell receptor beta chains below, sequenced in a study of cytomegalovirus exposure and HLA in healthy donors. Primers for the PCR totalled 60 Vbeta and 13 Jbeta. TCRdb keeps only in-frame clones here, not all; method: immunoSEQ multiplex PCR. The sample has around 200,000 clones; 70% to 90% are singletons. Material for sequencing was PBMCs. These receptors were taken from a woman between 45 and 60 years old in good health and CMV-seronegative.

The gene calls are TRBV4-1 and TRBJ1-2, with TRBD1 matching 12 bases. The ends lost 3 bases at V and 2 bases at J; junction bases unmatched: 4. The CDR3 sequence is 16 residues long. Per germline, CDR1 MGHRA and CDR2 YSYEKL. CDR3 in DNA: TGCGCCAGCAGCCAGACCGGGACAGGGGGCAACTATGGCTACACCTTC. Translation: CASSQTGTGGNYGYTF.

This chain connects TRBV30 to TRBJ2-2; 8 nucleotides match TRBD1. The V gene's germline CDR1 is GTSNPN and CDR2 SVGIG (reference sequence). This CDR3 is built from 16 residues. V gave up 6 bases and J gave up 0 bases; unmatched junction bases: 9. The CDR3 loop is CACIGADRANTGELFF. DNA of the CDR3: TGTGCCTGCATCGGGGCGGACAGGGCGAACACCGGGGAGCTGTTTTTT. Using reference TRBV30 and TRBJ2-2 for the parts outside the CDR3, the full variable domain is SQTIHQWPATLVQPVGSPLSLECTVEGTSNPNLYWYRQAAGRGLQLLFYSVGIGQISSEVPQNLSASRPQDRQFILSSKKLLLSDSGFYLCACIGADRANTGELFFGEGSRLTVL.

This clone turned up a few times. The V gene is TRBV5-1, the J gene TRBJ2-3; the match to TRBD2 covers 7 bases. Germline trimming cut 3 bases from V and 4 bases from J; bases unmatched to any gene: 5. CDR1 and CDR2 from the germline V gene are SGHRS and YFSETQ. The CDR3 is 14 amino acids. In nucleotides, the CDR3 is TGCGCCAGCAGCTGGCGGGAGATGGCAGATACGCAGTATTTT. It is translated as CASSWREMADTQYF.